These 18 T cell receptor beta chains were all obtained from the same sample, sequenced in a study of T-cell memory formation after mild COVID-19. Via MiXCR, TCRdb re-called the 5' RACE reads, giving one row per CDR3 protein. The table includes a few hundred thousand distinct CDR3 sequences, approximately 15% detected once. Sequencing was carried out using PBMCs or a T cell subset sorted from them (not recorded which). These receptor sequences come from a man between 18 and 29 years old who had mild COVID-19 (a few samples of this study predate the infection). Cell type and time point are not known.

This clonotype was counted a few times. This chain links TRBV7-2 with TRBJ2-1; 8 positions match TRBD1. The CDR3 spans 18 residues. Germline V gene lookup returns CDR1 SGHTA and CDR2 FQGNSA. With V trimmed by 1 base and J by 0 bases, 8 bases remained unmatched. CDR3 DNA sequence: TGTGCCAGCAGCTTAGGCGGCAGGGGGCAATCCTCCTACAATGAGCAGTTCTTC. It translates to CASSLGGRGQSSYNEQFF.

This clonotype showed up just a few times. The rearrangement joins TRBV5-4 to TRBJ1-1; 8 nucleotides agree with TRBD1. The germline V gene has CDR1 SGHNT and CDR2 YYREEE (reference sequence). The CDR3 runs to 17 residues. After removal of 3 bases from V and 0 bases from J, the junction contained 10 bases not matched to a gene. CDR3 DNA: TGTGCCAGCAGCTACTACCCCGGACAGGGCATGAACACTGAAGCTTTCTTT. Protein product: CASSYYPGQGMNTEAFF.

The chain uses TRBV12-3 or TRBV12-4 and TRBJ1-5; D gene uncertain. The CDR3 is 14 residues long. With 0 bases removed from V and 9 bases from J, the gap between germline ends came to 12 bases. CDR3 DNA: TGTGCCAGCAGTTTAGCAAGAACGGTTCGGCCCCAGCATTTT. It is translated as CASSLARTVRPQHF.

The table lists this clonotype with a few counts. The chain is built from TRBV7-9 and TRBJ2-1; D might be TRBD1 (6 bases). The CDR3 extends over 15 amino acids. V lost 6 bases, J lost 6 bases, and 18 bases lay in between. CDR1 is SEHNR and CDR2 is FQNEAQ in the germline V gene (reference sequence). The CDR3 loop is CASSSQGVVINEQFF. CDR3 nucleotide sequence: TGTGCCAGCAGTTCACAGGGAGTGGTGATCAATGAGCAGTTCTTC.

This clonotype has a handful of counts. J is TRBJ2-3 and V is TRBV7-3; D is possibly TRBD1 or TRBD2 (5 bases each). The CDR3 is 15 amino acids. V gave up 2 bases and J gave up 0 bases, with 9 bases separating them. Germline CDR1 SGHTA, CDR2 FQGTGA. The CDR3: CASSLEGRSTDTQYF. CDR3 nucleotides: TGTGCCAGCAGCTTAGAGGGACGAAGCACAGATACGCAGTATTTT.

The chain recombines TRBV9 with TRBJ2-1, with no clear D. The CDR3 contains 16 residues. V lost 2 bases and J lost 0, with 12 bases in between. Looked up from germline, CDR1 is SGDLS and CDR2 is YYNGEE. The CDR3 nucleotides are TGTGCCAGCAGCGTTAGTGTTGATAGCTCCTACAATGAGCAGTTCTTC. It codes for CASSVSVDSSYNEQFF.

The chain is built from TRBV12-3 or TRBV12-4 and TRBJ2-1; D is unresolved. The germline V and J ends were trimmed by 2 bases and 12 bases, with 11 bases remaining between them. The CDR3 sequence is 12 residues long. CDR3 sequence reads: CASSLRVLGQFF. CDR3 nucleotide sequence: TGTGCCAGCAGTTTAAGGGTCTTGGGGCAGTTCTTC.

The rearrangement uses TRBV11-3 and TRBJ2-2; D remains ambiguous. CDR1 SGHNT and CDR2 YENEEA come from the germline V gene. V lost 6 bases, J lost 2 bases, and 10 bases lay in between. The CDR3 runs to 14 residues. The CDR3 is CASRGWSNTGELFF. The DNA of the CDR3 is TGTGCCAGCAGGGGCTGGTCAAACACCGGGGAGCTGTTTTTT.

The chain carries TRBV2 and TRBJ2-3, with D perhaps matching TRBD1 (6 bases). CDR1 and CDR2 (germline): SNHLY, FYNNEI. The CDR3 loop spans 13 amino acids. Trimming stripped 3 bases from V and 8 bases from J, with 12 bases between. The CDR3 nucleotides read TGTGCCAGCAGTGATGGGGTACAGGGTACGCAGTATTTT. It codes for CASSDGVQGTQYF.

This clonotype turned up a few times. J is TRBJ1-5 and V is TRBV28; possibly TRBD1 for D (5 bases). Germline CDR1 is MDHEN and CDR2 is SYDVKM. The CDR3 covers 16 residues. V dropped 4 bases and J dropped 3 bases, with 16 bases sitting between them. The CDR3 nucleotides read TGTGCCAGCAGTTCCGGAAGGAGGGGAACCAATCAGCCCCAGCATTTT. Its protein product is CASSSGRRGTNQPQHF. Filled out from reference TRBV28 and TRBJ1-5, the complete variable domain reads DVKVTQSSRYLVKRTGEKVFLECVQDMDHENMFWYRQDPGLGLRLIYFSYDVKMKEKGDIPEGYSVSREKKERFSLILESASTNQTSMYLCASSSGRRGTNQPQHFGDGTRLSIL.

This clonotype was observed at least ten times. The chain joins TRBV12-3 or TRBV12-4 to TRBJ2-1; maybe TRBD1 (5 bases). The CDR3 loop spans 13 amino acids. V lost 2 bases, J lost 5 bases, and 7 bases lay in between. CDR3 bases: TGTGCCAGCAGTTTAACCAGGGACAATGAGCAGTTCTTC. Amino acids: CASSLTRDNEQFF.

This clonotype was detected only a few times. This rearrangement joins TRBV28 to TRBJ1-6; the match to TRBD1 covers 7 bases. Germline V gene data show CDR1 as MDHEN and CDR2 as SYDVKM. The CDR3 is 19 amino acids. V shed 4 bases and J 2 bases; nucleotides not matched to a gene: 14. CDR3 DNA sequence: TGTGCCAGCAGTTCCAGGGGGTTTAGGAGGAGAACCTATAATTCACCCCTCCACTTT. Protein sequence: CASSSRGFRRRTYNSPLHF.

This clonotype was recorded many times. This chain uses TRBV6-2 or TRBV6-3 with TRBJ1-5; D is uncertain. The CDR3 runs to 13 residues. Trimming took off 6 bases at V and 6 bases at J, with 12 bases between the two ends. Per the germline V gene, CDR1 is MNHEY and CDR2 is SVGEGT. CDR3 bases: TGTGCCAGCAGGACCGATTCGTTTCAGCCCCAGCATTTT. Translating it yields CASRTDSFQPQHF.

The chain uses TRBV15 and TRBJ2-4; either TRBD1 or TRBD2 may fit D (5 bases each). Between the trimmed V and J ends, which lost 0 bases and 7 bases, there was a span of 13 bases. The CDR3 totals 15 residues. CDR1 is LNHNV and CDR2 is YYDKDF in the germline V gene (reference sequence). The CDR3 sequence: CATSRDLRGVNIQYF. Written as DNA, the CDR3 is TGTGCCACCAGCAGAGATCTCCGGGGCGTTAACATTCAGTACTTC.

This clonotype has just a few counts. The chain is built from TRBV15 and TRBJ2-1; unclear D gene. CDR3 length: 14 residues. Germline CDR1 reads LNHNV; CDR2 reads YYDKDF (reference sequence). V shed 0 bases and J shed 10 bases, with 13 bases lying between them. CDR3 DNA sequence: TGTGCCACCAGCAGAGATTGGCCGGAAACCGAGCAGTTCTTC. This translates into CATSRDWPETEQFF.

This clonotype appeared a few times. The chain joins TRBV2 to TRBJ1-2; maybe TRBD1 (5 bases). The CDR3 extends over 11 amino acids. The germline V gene encodes CDR1 SNHLY and CDR2 FYNNEI. V was pared by 8 bases and J by 8 bases, with 12 bases between. CDR3 in DNA: TGTGCCAGCGCTCGGGAGGGGGGCTACACCTTC. Translated: CASAREGGYTF.

This clonotype appeared a few times. This chain links TRBV6-5 with TRBJ1-4; D gene unclear. The V end lost 2 bases, the J end lost 0 bases, and 13 bases lay between the germline ends. The germline V gene has CDR1 MNHEY and CDR2 SVGAGI. There are 17 residues in the CDR3. The CDR3 DNA reads as TGTGCCAGCAGTTACGGGGTTCATCCAGCAACTAATGAAAAACTGTTTTTT. Residues: CASSYGVHPATNEKLFF.

This clonotype was seen a few times. The chain employs TRBV12-3 or TRBV12-4 and TRBJ1-5, with a possible D match to TRBD1 (5 bases). The CDR3 has 15 residues. V lost 3 bases, J lost 4 bases, and 13 bases lay in between. The CDR3 spells CASSFSGARNQPQHF. The CDR3, as DNA: TGTGCCAGCAGTTTCAGTGGGGCGCGGAATCAGCCCCAGCATTTT.